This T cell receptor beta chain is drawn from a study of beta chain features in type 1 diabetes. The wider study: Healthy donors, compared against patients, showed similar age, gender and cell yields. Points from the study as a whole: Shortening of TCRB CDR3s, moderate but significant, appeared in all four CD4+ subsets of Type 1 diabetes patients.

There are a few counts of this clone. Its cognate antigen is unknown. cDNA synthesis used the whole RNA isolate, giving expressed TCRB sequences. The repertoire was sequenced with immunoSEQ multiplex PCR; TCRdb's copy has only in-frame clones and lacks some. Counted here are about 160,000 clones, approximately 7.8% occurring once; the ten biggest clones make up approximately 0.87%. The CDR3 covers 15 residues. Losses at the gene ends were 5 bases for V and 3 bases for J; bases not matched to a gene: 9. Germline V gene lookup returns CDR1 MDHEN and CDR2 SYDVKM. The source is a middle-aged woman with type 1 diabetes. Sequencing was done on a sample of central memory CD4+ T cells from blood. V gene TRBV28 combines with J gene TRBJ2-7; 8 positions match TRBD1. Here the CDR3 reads CASSTDDRGYYEQYF. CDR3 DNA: TGTGCCAGCAGTACAGACGACAGGGGATACTACGAGCAGTACTTC.